What follows is one T cell receptor beta chain and its context. No conserved phenylalanine or tryptophan ends this CDR3, so it is likely a read error. The data were obtained in a study of glioma-infiltrating T cells. Using RNA template, CDR3s of TCR alpha and beta were amplified with iRepertoire arm-PCR. TCRdb itself ran the multiplex PCR reads through MiXCR, one entry per CDR3 protein. The table has several thousand distinct CDR3 sequences, about 28% seen once. The germline V gene encodes CDR1 KGHSH and CDR2 LQKENI. CDR3 size: 15 residues. This chain links TRBV18 with TRBJ1-1; D unclear. The specimen was glioma tissue, nonneoplastic brain tissue, or PBMCs (not recorded which). This TCR derives from a human donor with low-grade glioma or glioblastoma, undergoing nonglioma brain surgery, or in good health (not recorded which). CDR3 protein: CASSPLPGRNTEAFL. The CDR3 nucleotides read TGTGCCAGCTCACCACTCCCAGGAAGGAACACGGAAGCTTTCTTG.